This T cell receptor (beta chain) was obtained from a study of shared clonotypes between healthy human individuals. Looked up from germline, CDR1 is SNHLY and CDR2 is FYNNEI. Trimming removed 8 bases at V and 0 bases at J, with 7 bases between. The CDR3 length is 12 residues. The assay used deep level. Several immunoSEQ plates received, in even portions, the genomic DNA of each subset. Generated by immunoSEQ multiplex PCR, the TCRdb table keeps only in-frame clones and is missing some. Of under 1,900,000 clones listed, roughly 98.5% are singletons. The sample taken for sequencing was naive CD4+ T cells sorted from blood. The subset denotes: CD45RA+ positively selected. This sequence originates from a man aged 30-40 years in good health. The rearrangement uses TRBV2 and TRBJ1-1; D gene unclear. The CDR3 coding sequence is TGTGCCAGCTCGGAACTGAACACTGAAGCTTTCTTT. Translating it yields CASSELNTEAFF.